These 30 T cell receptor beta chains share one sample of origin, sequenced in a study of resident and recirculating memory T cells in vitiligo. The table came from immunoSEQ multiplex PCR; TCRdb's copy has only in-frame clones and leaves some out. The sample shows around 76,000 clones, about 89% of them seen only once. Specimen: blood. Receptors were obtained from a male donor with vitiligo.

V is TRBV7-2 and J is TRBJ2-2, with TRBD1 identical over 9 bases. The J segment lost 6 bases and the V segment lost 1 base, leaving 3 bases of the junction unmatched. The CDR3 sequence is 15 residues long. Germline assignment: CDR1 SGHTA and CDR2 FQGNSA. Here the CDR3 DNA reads TGTGCCAGCAGCTTAGGGACAGGGGACCCCGGGGAGCTGTTTTTT. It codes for CASSLGTGDPGELFF.

The CDR3, as DNA: TGTGCCAGCAGTGACAATCCCGGGACTAGCGGGGGGTACGAGCAGTTCTTC. It is translated as CASSDNPGTSGGYEQFF. This chain connects TRBV6-4 to TRBJ2-1; 15 nucleotides agree with TRBD2. The CDR3 spans 17 residues. Losses at the gene ends were 2 bases for V and 10 bases for J; bases not matched to a gene: 9. Germline loops: CDR1 MRHNA, CDR2 SNTAGT.

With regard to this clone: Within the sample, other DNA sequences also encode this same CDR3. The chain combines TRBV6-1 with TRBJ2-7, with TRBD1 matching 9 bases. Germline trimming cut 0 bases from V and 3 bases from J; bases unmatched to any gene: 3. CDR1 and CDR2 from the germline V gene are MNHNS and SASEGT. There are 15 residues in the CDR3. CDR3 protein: CASSEAGQGRYEQYF. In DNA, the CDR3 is TGTGCCAGCAGTGAAGCAGGACAGGGGCGCTACGAGCAGTACTTC.

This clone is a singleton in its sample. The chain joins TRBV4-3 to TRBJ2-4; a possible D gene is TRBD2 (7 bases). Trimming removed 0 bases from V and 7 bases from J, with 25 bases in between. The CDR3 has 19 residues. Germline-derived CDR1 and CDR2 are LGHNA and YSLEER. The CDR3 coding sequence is TGCGCCAGCAGCCAAGATGAGGGGGGGCGATTGGGGACCGATAACATTCAGTACTTC. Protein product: CASSQDEGGRLGTDNIQYF.

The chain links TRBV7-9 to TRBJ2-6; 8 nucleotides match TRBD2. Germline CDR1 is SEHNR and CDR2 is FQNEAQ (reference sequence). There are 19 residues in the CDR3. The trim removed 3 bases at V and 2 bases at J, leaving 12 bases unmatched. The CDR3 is CASSFPGGEISPGANVLTF. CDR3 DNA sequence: TGTGCCAGCAGCTTCCCGGGGGGGGAAATCAGCCCTGGGGCCAACGTCCTGACTTTC.

For the CDR3, the DNA is TGTGCCAGCAGCTTAGCGATACAGGGCGCGGGAAACACCATATATTTT. Translation gives CASSLAIQGAGNTIYF. V and J are TRBV7-2 and TRBJ1-3; D is possibly TRBD1 (6 bases). V was cut by 0 bases and J by 4 bases, with 13 bases left in between. The CDR3 loop spans 16 amino acids. The germline V gene has CDR1 SGHTA and CDR2 FQGNSA. The full variable domain, in which reference TRBV7-2 and TRBJ1-3 provide the parts outside the CDR3, is GAGVSQSPSNKVTEKGKDVELRCDPISGHTALYWYRQSLGQGLEFLIYFQGNSAPDKSGLPSDRFSAERTGGSVSTLTIQRTQQEDSAVYLCASSLAIQGAGNTIYFGEGSWLTVV.

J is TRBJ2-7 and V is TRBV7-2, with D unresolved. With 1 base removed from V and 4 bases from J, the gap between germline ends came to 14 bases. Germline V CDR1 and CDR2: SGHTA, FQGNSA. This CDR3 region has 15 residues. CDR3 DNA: TGTGCCAGCAGCTTAGGAGTTGGGCGTCTTTACGAGCAGTACTTC. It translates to CASSLGVGRLYEQYF.

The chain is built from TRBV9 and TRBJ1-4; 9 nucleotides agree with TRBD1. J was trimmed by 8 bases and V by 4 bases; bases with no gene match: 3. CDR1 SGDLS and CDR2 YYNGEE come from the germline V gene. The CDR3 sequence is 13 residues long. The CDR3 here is CASSTGTGEKLFF. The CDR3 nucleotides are TGTGCCAGCAGCACCGGGACAGGGGAAAAACTGTTTTTT. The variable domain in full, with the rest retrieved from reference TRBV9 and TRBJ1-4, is DSGVTQTPKHLITATGQRVTLRCSPRSGDLSVYWYQQSLDQGLQFLIQYYNGEERAKGNILERFSAQQFPDLHSELNLSSLELGDSALYFCASSTGTGEKLFFGSGTQLSVL.

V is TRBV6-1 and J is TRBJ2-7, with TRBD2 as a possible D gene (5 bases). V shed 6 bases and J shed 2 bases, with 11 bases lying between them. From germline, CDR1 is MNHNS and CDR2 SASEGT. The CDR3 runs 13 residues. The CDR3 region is CASRGWETYEQYF. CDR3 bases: TGTGCCAGCAGGGGGTGGGAGACCTACGAGCAGTACTTC.

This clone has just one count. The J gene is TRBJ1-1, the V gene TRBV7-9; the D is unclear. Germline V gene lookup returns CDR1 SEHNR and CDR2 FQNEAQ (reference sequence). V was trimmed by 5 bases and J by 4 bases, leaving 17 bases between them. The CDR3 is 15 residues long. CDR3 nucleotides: TGTGCCAGCAGCCTCCTCGACTTCGACGCCACTGAAGCTTTCTTT. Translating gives CASSLLDFDATEAFF.

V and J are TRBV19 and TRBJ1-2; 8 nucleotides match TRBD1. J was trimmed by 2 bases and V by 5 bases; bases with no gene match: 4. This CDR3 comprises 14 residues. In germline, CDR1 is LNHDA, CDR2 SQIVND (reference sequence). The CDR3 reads CASSDRQGNYGYTF. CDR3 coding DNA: TGTGCCAGTAGTGACCGACAGGGGAACTATGGCTACACCTTC.

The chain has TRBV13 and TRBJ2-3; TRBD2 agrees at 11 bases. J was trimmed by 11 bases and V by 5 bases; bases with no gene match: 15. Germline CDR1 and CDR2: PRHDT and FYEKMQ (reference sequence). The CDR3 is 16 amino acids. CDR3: CASSATIAGGRDGQYF. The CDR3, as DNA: TGTGCCAGCAGCGCTACCATAGCGGGGGGGCGTGACGGGCAGTATTTT.

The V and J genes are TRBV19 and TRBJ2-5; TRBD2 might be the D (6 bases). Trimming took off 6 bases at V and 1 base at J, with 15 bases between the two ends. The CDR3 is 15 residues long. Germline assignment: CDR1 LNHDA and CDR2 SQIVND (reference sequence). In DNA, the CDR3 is TGTGCCAGTAGCCGAGGGGACTCGCCCCAAGAGACCCAGTACTTC. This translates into CASSRGDSPQETQYF.

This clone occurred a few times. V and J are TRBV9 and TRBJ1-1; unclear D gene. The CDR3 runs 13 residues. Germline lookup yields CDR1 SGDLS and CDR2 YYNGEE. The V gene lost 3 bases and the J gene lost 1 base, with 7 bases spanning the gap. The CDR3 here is CASSGGGNTEAFF. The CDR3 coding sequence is TGTGCCAGCAGCGGCGGCGGGAACACTGAAGCTTTCTTT.

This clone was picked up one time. The CDR3 loop is CASSLADSTDTQYF. In DNA form, the CDR3 reads TGTGCCAGCAGCTTGGCAGATAGCACAGATACGCAGTATTTT. This chain connects TRBV7-9 to TRBJ2-3; D call uncertain. Germline V CDR1 and CDR2: SEHNR, FQNEAQ (reference sequence). The CDR3 is made up of 14 amino acids. V was trimmed by 3 bases and J by 0 bases, leaving 7 bases between them.

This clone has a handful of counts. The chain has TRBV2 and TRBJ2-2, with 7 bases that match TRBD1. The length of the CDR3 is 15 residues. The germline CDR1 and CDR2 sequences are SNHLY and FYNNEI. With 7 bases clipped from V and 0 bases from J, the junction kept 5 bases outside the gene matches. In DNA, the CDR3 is TGTGCCAGCATGGTCGGGACAGCGAACACCGGGGAGCTGTTTTTT. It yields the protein CASMVGTANTGELFF.

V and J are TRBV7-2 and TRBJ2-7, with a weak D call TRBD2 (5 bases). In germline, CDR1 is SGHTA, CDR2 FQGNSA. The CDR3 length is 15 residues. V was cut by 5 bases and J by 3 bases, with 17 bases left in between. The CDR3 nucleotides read TGTGCCAGCAGCCCGCCGACTGGACTTCGCTACGAGCAGTACTTC. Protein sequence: CASSPPTGLRYEQYF. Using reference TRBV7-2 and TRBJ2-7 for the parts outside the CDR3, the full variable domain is GAGVSQSPSNKVTEKGKDVELRCDPISGHTALYWYRQSLGQGLEFLIYFQGNSAPDKSGLPSDRFSAERTGGSVSTLTIQRTQQEDSAVYLCASSPPTGLRYEQYFGPGTRLTVT.

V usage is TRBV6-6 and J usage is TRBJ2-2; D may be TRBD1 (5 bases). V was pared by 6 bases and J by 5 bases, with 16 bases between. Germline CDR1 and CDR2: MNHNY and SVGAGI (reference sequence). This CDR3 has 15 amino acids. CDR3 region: CASSDGALETGELFF. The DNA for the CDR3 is TGTGCCAGCAGCGATGGGGCATTGGAGACCGGGGAGCTGTTTTTT.

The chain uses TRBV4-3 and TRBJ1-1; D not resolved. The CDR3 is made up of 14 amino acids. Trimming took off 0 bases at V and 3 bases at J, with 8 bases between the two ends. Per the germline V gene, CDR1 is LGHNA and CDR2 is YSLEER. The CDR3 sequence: CASSQDRSHTEAFF. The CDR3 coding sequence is TGCGCCAGCAGCCAAGATCGTTCCCACACTGAAGCTTTCTTT.

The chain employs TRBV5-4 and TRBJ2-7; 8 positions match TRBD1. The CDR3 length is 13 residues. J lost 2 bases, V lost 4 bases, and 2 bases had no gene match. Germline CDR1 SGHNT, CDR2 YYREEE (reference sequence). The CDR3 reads CASSKTGAYEQYF. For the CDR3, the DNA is TGTGCCAGCAGCAAGACAGGGGCCTACGAGCAGTACTTC.

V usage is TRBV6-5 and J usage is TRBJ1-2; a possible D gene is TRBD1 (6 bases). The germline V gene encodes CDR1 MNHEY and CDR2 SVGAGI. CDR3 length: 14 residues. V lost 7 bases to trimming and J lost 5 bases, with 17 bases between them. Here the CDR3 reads CASTYRVGVYGYTF. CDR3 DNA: TGTGCCAGCACCTACAGGGTTGGAGTTTATGGCTACACCTTC.

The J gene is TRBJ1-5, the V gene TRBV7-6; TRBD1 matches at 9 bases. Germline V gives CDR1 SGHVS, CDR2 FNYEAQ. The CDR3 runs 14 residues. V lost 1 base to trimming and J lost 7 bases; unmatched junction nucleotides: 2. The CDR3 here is CASSLDDRGQPQHF. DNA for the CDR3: TGTGCCAGCAGCTTAGATGACAGGGGGCAGCCCCAGCATTTT.

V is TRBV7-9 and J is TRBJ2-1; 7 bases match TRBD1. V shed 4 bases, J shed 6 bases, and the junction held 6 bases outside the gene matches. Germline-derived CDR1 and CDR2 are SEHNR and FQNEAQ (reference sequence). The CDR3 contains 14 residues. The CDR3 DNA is TGTGCCAGCAGCTCACGACAGGGAGTCAATGAGCAGTTCTTC. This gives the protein CASSSRQGVNEQFF. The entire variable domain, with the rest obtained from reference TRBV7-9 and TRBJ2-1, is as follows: DTGVSQNPRHKITKRGQNVTFRCDPISEHNRLYWYRQTLGQGPEFLTYFQNEAQLEKSRLLSDRFSAERPKGSFSTLEIQRTEQGDSAMYLCASSSRQGVNEQFFGPGTRLTVL.

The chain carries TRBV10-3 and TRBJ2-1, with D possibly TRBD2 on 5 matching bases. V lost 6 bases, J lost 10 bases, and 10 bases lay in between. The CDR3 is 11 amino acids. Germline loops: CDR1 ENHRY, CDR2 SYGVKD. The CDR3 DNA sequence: TGTGCCATCAGAGAACCGGGAGAGCAGTTCTTC. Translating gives CAIREPGEQFF.

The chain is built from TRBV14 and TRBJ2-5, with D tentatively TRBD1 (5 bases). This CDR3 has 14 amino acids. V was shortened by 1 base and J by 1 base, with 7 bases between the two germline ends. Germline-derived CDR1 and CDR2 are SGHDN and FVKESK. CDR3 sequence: CASSQGTRQETQYF. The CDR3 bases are TGTGCCAGCAGCCAAGGGACACGCCAAGAGACCCAGTACTTC.

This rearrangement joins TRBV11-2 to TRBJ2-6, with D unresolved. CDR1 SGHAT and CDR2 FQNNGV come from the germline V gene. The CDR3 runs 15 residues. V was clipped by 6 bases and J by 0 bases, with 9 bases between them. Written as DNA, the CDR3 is TGTGCCAGCAGTCACAGCATCTCTGGGGCCAACGTCCTGACTTTC. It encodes CASSHSISGANVLTF.

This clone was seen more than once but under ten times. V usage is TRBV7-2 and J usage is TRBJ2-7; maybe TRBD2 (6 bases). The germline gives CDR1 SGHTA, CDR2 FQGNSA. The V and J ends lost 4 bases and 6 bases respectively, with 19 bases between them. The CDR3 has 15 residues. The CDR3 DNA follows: TGTGCCAGCAGCTCCCGGGACTCCATCCGCCGCGAGCAGTACTTC. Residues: CASSSRDSIRREQYF.

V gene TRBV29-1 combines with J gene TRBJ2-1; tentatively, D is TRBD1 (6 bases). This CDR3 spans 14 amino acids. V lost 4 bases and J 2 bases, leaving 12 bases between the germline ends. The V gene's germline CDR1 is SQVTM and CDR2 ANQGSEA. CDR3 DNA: TGCAGCGTTGCGGGACATGCAGCCTACAATGAGCAGTTCTTC. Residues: CSVAGHAAYNEQFF.

The DNA of the CDR3 is TGTGCCAGCAGCCAATCCGGGTTTGAGCGGGATCAGCCCCAGCATTTT. Protein sequence: CASSQSGFERDQPQHF. The chain recombines TRBV16 with TRBJ1-5; D uncertain. The length of the CDR3 is 16 residues. Germline loops: CDR1 KGHSY, CDR2 FQNENV. Deletions cut 0 bases from V and 5 bases from J, with 14 bases between.

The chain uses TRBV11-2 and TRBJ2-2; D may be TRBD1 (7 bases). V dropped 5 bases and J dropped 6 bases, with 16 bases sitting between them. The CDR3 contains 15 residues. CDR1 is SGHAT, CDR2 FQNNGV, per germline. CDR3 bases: TGTGCCAGCAGCATGTCAGGGGGAGGATCCGGGGAGCTGTTTTTT. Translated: CASSMSGGGSGELFF.